One sample yielded the 24 T cell receptor beta chains listed below, sequenced in a study of prognosis after radiotherapy for stage I lung cancer. The TCR beta CDR3 region was amplified from genomic DNA, with two rounds of multiplex PCR being used for the amplification. Each TRBV and TRBJ gene had its own primer in the first PCR round. MiXCR, run by TCRdb on the multiplex PCR reads, gives a single entry per CDR3 protein. The data contain 30,000 to 40,000 distinct CDR3 sequences, 25% to 40% of them singletons. Here the sequenced sample was PBMCs, taken before or after stereotactic body radiation therapy (not recorded which). These receptors came from a donor over 45 with non-small cell lung cancer.

This clonotype was seen many times. V usage is TRBV5-1 and J usage is TRBJ1-2, with TRBD1 matching over 8 bases. J was trimmed by 4 bases and V by 1 base; bases with no gene match: 9. CDR1 and CDR2 from the germline V gene are SGHRS and YFSETQ. The CDR3 spans 16 residues. This chain's CDR3 is CASSLTPGQETYGYTF. The CDR3 DNA follows: TGCGCCAGCAGCTTGACGCCGGGACAGGAGACCTATGGCTACACCTTC.

The rearrangement uses TRBV20-1 and TRBJ1-6, with D tentatively TRBD1 (5 bases). Per the germline V gene, CDR1 is DFQATT and CDR2 is SNEGSKA (reference sequence). The CDR3 loop spans 14 amino acids. The ends were cut back, 7 bases at V and 9 bases at J, with 19 bases in the middle. CDR3 DNA sequence: TGCAGTGTTCCGACAGTCCCTAATCGTTCACCCCTCCACTTT. Protein product: CSVPTVPNRSPLHF.

Remarks on this clonotype: One base away lies a much larger clone, so this may be a sequencing read error. The chain recombines TRBV6-2 or TRBV6-3 with TRBJ1-4; D possibly corresponds to TRBD1 (5 bases). Germline assignment: CDR1 MNHEY and CDR2 SVGEGT. The CDR3 has 14 amino acids. The CDR3 region is CACSRQMRDEKLFF. DNA of the CDR3: TGTGCCTGCAGTCGACAGATGAGGGATGAAAAACTGTTTTTT.

The sample holds many counts of this clonotype. The J gene is TRBJ2-7, the V gene TRBV20-1, with 16 bases lining up with TRBD2. Germline CDR1 reads DFQATT; CDR2 reads SNEGSKA (reference sequence). The trim removed 0 bases at V and 1 base at J, leaving 15 bases unmatched. CDR3 length: 21 residues. CDR3 bases: TGCAGTGCTAGAGACCACACTGGGACTAGCGGGGGGGCAGTGGCGTCCTACGAGCAGTACTTC. It yields the protein CSARDHTGTSGGAVASYEQYF.

With respect to this clonotype: Just one base apart from a much larger clone, this may be a read error. CDR3 sequence: CASSSPLASDTGELFF. CDR3 nucleotides: TGTGCTAGCAGCTCCCCACTAGCTTCGGACACCGGGGAGCTGTTTTTT. V and J are TRBV7-7 and TRBJ2-2, with D tentatively TRBD2 (6 bases). Germline V gives CDR1 SSHAT, CDR2 FNYEAQ (reference sequence). This CDR3 region has 16 residues.

The rearrangement uses TRBV12-3 or TRBV12-4 and TRBJ2-2; D unresolved. The CDR3 contains 12 residues. Trimming took 5 bases from V and 4 from J, leaving 5 bases between them. For the CDR3, the DNA is TGTGCCAGCAGTATGGGCACCGGGGAGCTGTTTTTT. Amino acids: CASSMGTGELFF.

Many counts were recorded for this clonotype. The chain is built from TRBV6-1 and TRBJ1-5; D is uncertain. The CDR3 totals 16 residues. V gave up 6 bases and J gave up 4 bases, with 19 bases separating them. Germline values: CDR1 MNHNS, CDR2 SASEGT. The CDR3 region has the DNA TGTGCCAGCAGATTTCTGGAGGGCGCGATTAATCAGCCCCAGCATTTT. This sequence encodes CASRFLEGAINQPQHF.

This clonotype has at least ten counts. The J gene is TRBJ1-2, the V gene TRBV29-1, with TRBD1 matching 9 bases. The germline V gene has CDR1 SQVTM and CDR2 ANQGSEA. The trim removed 5 bases at V and 7 bases at J, leaving 11 bases unmatched. The CDR3 has 14 amino acids. CDR3 coding DNA: TGCAGCGTTCCCGGGAAAGGACAGGGGTCTGGCTACACCTTC. It yields the protein CSVPGKGQGSGYTF. The variable domain in full, completed from reference TRBV29-1 and TRBJ1-2, reads SAVISQKPSRDICQRGTSLTIQCQVDSQVTMMFWYRQQPGQSLTLIATANQGSEATYESGFVIDKFPISRPNLTFSTLTVSNMSPEDSSIYLCSVPGKGQGSGYTFGSGTRLTVV.

The chain joins TRBV6-1 to TRBJ1-1; unclear D gene. Germline V lookup: CDR1 MNHNS, CDR2 SASEGT. The CDR3 sequence is 12 residues long. Trimming left V 3 bases short and J 3 bases short, with 5 bases between. In DNA form, the CDR3 reads TGTGCCAGCAGTGAGGGGTACACTGAAGCTTTCTTT. Encoded protein: CASSEGYTEAFF.

As for this clonotype: Given a far larger clone just one base away, this is likely a sequencing read error. The genes are TRBV6-4 and TRBJ1-6; TRBD1 matches 7 bases. With 7 bases clipped from V and 6 bases from J, the junction kept 9 bases outside the gene matches. The length of the CDR3 is 15 residues. Germline CDR1 and CDR2: MRHNA and SNTAGT. The CDR3: CASTRGQRSNSPLHF. The CDR3 DNA is TGTGCCAGCACCCGGGGACAGCGTTCTAATTCACCCCTCCACTTT.

This clonotype was counted at least ten times. V and J are TRBV6-1 and TRBJ1-1; perhaps TRBD1 as D (5 bases). There are 12 residues in the CDR3. Germline loops: CDR1 MNHNS, CDR2 SASEGT. V lost 6 bases and J lost 5, with 10 bases in between. CDR3 sequence (DNA): TGTGCCAGCAGCCCCGGGACGACTGAAGCTTTCTTT. Encoded protein: CASSPGTTEAFF.

The chain uses TRBV5-6 and TRBJ2-2; D is possibly TRBD1 or TRBD2 (5 bases each). Trimming removed 4 bases at V and 7 bases at J, with 8 bases between. The CDR3 runs to 12 residues. Germline-derived CDR1 and CDR2 are SGHDT and YYEEEE. CDR3 region: CASSVGGGELFF. Written as DNA, the CDR3 is TGTGCCAGCAGCGTTGGGGGCGGGGAGCTGTTTTTT. Full variable domain (missing parts from reference TRBV5-6 and TRBJ2-2): DAGVTQSPTHLIKTRGQQVTLRCSPKSGHDTVSWYQQALGQGPQFIFQYYEEEERQRGNFPDRFSGHQFPNYSSELNVNALLLGDSALYLCASSVGGGELFFGEGSRLTVL.

Ten or more counts support this clonotype. This chain uses TRBV28 with TRBJ2-3; perhaps TRBD2 as D (6 bases). The V and J ends lost 7 bases and 5 bases respectively, with 13 bases between them. Germline V gene data show CDR1 as MDHEN and CDR2 as SYDVKM. The length of the CDR3 is 13 residues. CDR3 amino acids: CASKEGGGDTQYF. DNA for the CDR3: TGTGCCAGCAAGGAGGGCGGAGGAGATACGCAGTATTTT.

This clonotype was seen only a few times. A junction boundary mismatches the germline segment, possibly from a read error. V gene TRBV12-3 or TRBV12-4 combines with J gene TRBJ2-7; D gene unclear. CDR3 size: 13 residues. The CDR3 region is CASSAAPLYEKYF. CDR3 sequence (DNA): TGTGCCAGCAGTGCCGCCCCTCTATACGAGAAGTACTTC.

This clonotype was seen ten or more times. The rearrangement links TRBV5-8 to TRBJ2-5, with D perhaps matching TRBD2 (5 bases). Between the trimmed V and J ends, which lost 4 bases and 5 bases, there was a span of 18 bases. The CDR3 length is 15 residues. Germline V CDR1 and CDR2: SGHTS, YDEGEE. The CDR3 region is CASSTDSRVLETQYF. The CDR3 nucleotides are TGTGCCAGCAGCACCGACTCGAGGGTGTTGGAGACCCAGTACTTC.

This clonotype was seen repeatedly, ten times or more. The chain is built from TRBV28 and TRBJ2-7; D gene unclear. This CDR3 is 13 amino acids long. Germline lookup yields CDR1 MDHEN and CDR2 SYDVKM. Trimming took 3 bases from V and 1 from J, leaving 7 bases between them. DNA of the CDR3: TGTGCCAGCAGTTTGTCCCATTCCTACGAGCAGTACTTC. As protein: CASSLSHSYEQYF. Full variable domain (remainder filled in from reference TRBV28 and TRBJ2-7): DVKVTQSSRYLVKRTGEKVFLECVQDMDHENMFWYRQDPGLGLRLIYFSYDVKMKEKGDIPEGYSVSREKKERFSLILESASTNQTSMYLCASSLSHSYEQYFGPGTRLTVT.

This clonotype was seen at least ten times. The chain recombines TRBV18 with TRBJ1-5; D may be TRBD1 (6 bases). This CDR3 contains 13 residues. Trimming took off 6 bases at V and 5 bases at J, with 11 bases between the two ends. From germline, CDR1 is KGHSH and CDR2 LQKENI. This CDR3 is CASSQRQDQPQHF. The DNA for the CDR3 is TGTGCCAGCTCCCAACGACAGGATCAGCCCCAGCATTTT. Full variable domain (remainder filled in from reference TRBV18 and TRBJ1-5): NAGVMQNPRHLVRRRGQEARLRCSPMKGHSHVYWYRQLPEEGLKFMVYLQKENIIDESGMPKERFSAEFPKEGPSILRIQQVVRGDSAAYFCASSQRQDQPQHFGDGTRLSIL.

Many counts were recorded for this clonotype. The chain carries TRBV30 and TRBJ1-1; D is unclear. Trimming stripped 2 bases from V and 4 bases from J, with 14 bases between. The CDR3 runs to 14 residues. CDR1 GTSNPN and CDR2 SVGIG come from the germline V gene (reference sequence). CDR3 nucleotides: TGTGCCTGGAGTCTAGGCGTGGGAAGCACTGAAGCTTTCTTT. It encodes CAWSLGVGSTEAFF.

This clonotype was recorded many times. The V call is TRBV7-9, the J call TRBJ1-1; 8 positions match TRBD1. This CDR3 has 16 amino acids. Germline CDR1 reads SEHNR; CDR2 reads FQNEAQ (reference sequence). J lost 5 bases, V lost 5 bases, and 13 bases had no gene match. CDR3: CASSPPGQVGWTEAFF. The CDR3 bases are TGTGCCAGCAGCCCCCCGGGACAGGTTGGATGGACTGAAGCTTTCTTT.

This clonotype has at least ten counts. Here the CDR3 DNA reads TGTGCCAGCGGGGGGGACGGGGGAAACACCATATATTTT. It translates to CASGGDGGNTIYF. This chain joins TRBV3-1 and TRBJ1-3, with D possibly being TRBD1 (5 bases). CDR1 LGHDT and CDR2 YNNKEL come from the germline V gene (reference sequence). The ends were cut back, 8 bases at V and 4 bases at J, with 12 bases in the middle. The CDR3 loop spans 13 amino acids.

This clonotype was recorded once. A far larger clone is only one base removed, so a read error is likely. The chain couples TRBV12-3 or TRBV12-4 to TRBJ2-5, with 8 bases matching TRBD1. With the DNA end fitting TRBJ2-1 better, the J assignment may be wrong. The CDR3 is 15 residues long. This CDR3 is CASGLTGVRDNEQFF. Here the CDR3 DNA reads TGTGCCAGCGGCCTGACAGGGGTGCGGGACAATGAGCAGTTCTTC.

Sample share makes this clonotype medium-sized (0.01 to 0.1%). The chain uses TRBV12-3 or TRBV12-4 and TRBJ1-2; 8 nucleotides match TRBD1. The CDR3 is made up of 16 amino acids. With V trimmed by 5 bases and J by 1 base, 9 bases remained unmatched. This CDR3 is CASSKTGDALNYGYTF. DNA of the CDR3: TGTGCCAGCAGTAAGACAGGGGACGCCCTTAACTATGGCTACACCTTC.

As regards this clonotype: Its ends do not fully match the called genes, so a read error is possible. V and J are TRBV20-1 and TRBJ2-3; 8 positions match TRBD2. This CDR3 contains 14 residues. Germline V gene data show CDR1 as DFQATT and CDR2 as SNEGSKA (reference sequence). The CDR3: CSAPTSVGTYTQYF. For the CDR3, the DNA is TGCAGTGCTCCGACTAGCGTGGGCACATATACGCAGTATTTT.

This clonotype occurred many times. The rearrangement uses TRBV7-3 and TRBJ2-2; D gene uncertain. The CDR3 has 14 residues. Germline CDR1 and CDR2: SGHTA and FQGTGA. The V end was cut by 4 bases, the J end by 7 bases, with 13 bases between. The CDR3 reads CASSSGRNDGELFF. The CDR3, as DNA: TGTGCCAGCAGCTCTGGCCGGAACGACGGGGAGCTGTTTTTT.